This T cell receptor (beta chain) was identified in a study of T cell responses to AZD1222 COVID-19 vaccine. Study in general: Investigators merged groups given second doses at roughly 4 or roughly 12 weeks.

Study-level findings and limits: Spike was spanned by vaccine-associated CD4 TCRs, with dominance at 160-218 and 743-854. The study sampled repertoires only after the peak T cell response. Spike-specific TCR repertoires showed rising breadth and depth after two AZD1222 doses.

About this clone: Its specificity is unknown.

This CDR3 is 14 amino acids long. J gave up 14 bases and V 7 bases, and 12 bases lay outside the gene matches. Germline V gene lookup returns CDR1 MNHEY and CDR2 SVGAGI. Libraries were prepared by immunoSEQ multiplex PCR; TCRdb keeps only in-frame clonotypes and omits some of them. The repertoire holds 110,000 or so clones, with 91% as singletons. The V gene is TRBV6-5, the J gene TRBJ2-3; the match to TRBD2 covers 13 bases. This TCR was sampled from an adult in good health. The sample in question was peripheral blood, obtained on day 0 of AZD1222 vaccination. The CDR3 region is CASILTSGRSEWYF. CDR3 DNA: TGTGCCAGCATCCTGACTAGCGGGAGGTCAGAGTGGTATTTT.